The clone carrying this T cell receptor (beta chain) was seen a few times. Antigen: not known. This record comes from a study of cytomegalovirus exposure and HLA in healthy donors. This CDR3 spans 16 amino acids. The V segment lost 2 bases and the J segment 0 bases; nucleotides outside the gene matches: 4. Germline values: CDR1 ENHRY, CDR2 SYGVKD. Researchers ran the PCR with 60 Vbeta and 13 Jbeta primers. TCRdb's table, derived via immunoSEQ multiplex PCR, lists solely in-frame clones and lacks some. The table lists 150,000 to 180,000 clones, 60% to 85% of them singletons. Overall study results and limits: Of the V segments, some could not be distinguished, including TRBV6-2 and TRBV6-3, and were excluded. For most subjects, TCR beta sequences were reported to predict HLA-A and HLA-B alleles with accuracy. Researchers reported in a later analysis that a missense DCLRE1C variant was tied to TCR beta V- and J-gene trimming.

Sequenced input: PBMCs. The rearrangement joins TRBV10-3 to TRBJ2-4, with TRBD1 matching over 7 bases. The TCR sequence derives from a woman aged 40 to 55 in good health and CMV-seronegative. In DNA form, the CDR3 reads TGTGCCATCAGTGAGCCTACAGGGGTAGCCAAAAACATTCAGTACTTC. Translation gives CAISEPTGVAKNIQYF.